This section outlines one T cell receptor beta chain sequence together with its context. This record belongs to a study of blood T cell repertoires in COVID-19. Across the study: From T cells, B-cell-depleted T cells, or PBMCs came the material, which was cDNA or gDNA.

V was clipped by 0 bases and J by 0 bases, with 7 bases between them. Germline values: CDR1 SGHRS, CDR2 YFSETQ. The CDR3 has 15 residues. The assay was immunoSEQ multiplex PCR, and TCRdb's table has in-frame clones only and misses some. The sample has fewer than 350,000 clones; under 90% are singletons. This clonotype was obtained from a woman aged 35 to 49 who had recovered from COVID-19. V gene TRBV5-1 combines with J gene TRBJ1-3; D is unresolved. The source material was PBMCs or T cells enriched from blood (not recorded which). The DNA of the CDR3 is TGCGCCAGCAGCTTGGGTGGAGGCTCTGGAAACACCATATATTTT. This codes for CASSLGGGSGNTIYF. Supplemented by reference TRBV5-1 and TRBJ1-3, the full variable domain reads KAGVTQTPRYLIKTRGQQVTLSCSPISGHRSVSWYQQTPGQGLQFLFEYFSETQRNKGNFPGRFSGRQFSNSRSEMNVSTLELGDSALYLCASSLGGGSGNTIYFGEGSWLTVV.